The 3 T cell receptor beta chains reported below all come from one sample, sequenced in a study of post-analysis software for immune sequencing data. Findings of the study overall: Five or six TRBV segments, TRBV5-6, TRBV5-1 and TRBV20-1 among them, were found more frequent in patients than controls.

These receptors' targets are unknown. Carried by the TCR beta cDNA libraries were unique molecular identifiers. MiXCR, run by TCRdb on the PCR reads, gives a single entry per CDR3 protein. The sample yields approximately 570,000 distinct CDR3 sequences, roughly 40% seen once. The sample consisted of blood. Source of these receptors: a girl between 5 and 17 years old with multiple sclerosis.

V usage is TRBV3-1 and J usage is TRBJ2-2, with a tentative D call TRBD2 (5 bases). Germline CDR1 LGHDT, CDR2 YNNKEL (reference sequence). The CDR3 covers 15 residues. The germline V and J ends were trimmed by 0 bases and 6 bases, with 11 bases remaining between them. CDR3 DNA: TGTGCCAGCAGCCAAGATCCGGGCGGGCCCGGGGAGCTGTTTTTT. Its protein product is CASSQDPGGPGELFF.

Notes on this clonotype: A junction end diverges from the germline sequence, so it may reflect a read error. The chain uses TRBV5-1 and TRBJ1-1; D remains ambiguous. Germline V gene lookup returns CDR1 SGHRS and CDR2 YFSETQ. This CDR3 is built from 14 residues. In DNA, the CDR3 is TGCGCCAACAGCTCCGGCGGACTGAACACTGAAGCTTTCTTT. Translating it yields CANSSGGLNTEAFF.

V usage is TRBV19 and J usage is TRBJ1-2; the match to TRBD1 covers 8 bases. V was pared by 9 bases and J by 8 bases, with 5 bases of the junction left unmatched. The CDR3 sequence is 11 residues long. Germline values: CDR1 LNHDA, CDR2 SQIVND (reference sequence). The chain's CDR3 is CASGQGHGYTF. The DNA of the CDR3 is TGTGCCAGCGGACAGGGTCACGGCTACACCTTC.